This passage covers 20 T cell receptor beta chains from one sample sequenced in a study of blood T cell repertoires in COVID-19. Only in-frame clones appear in the TCRdb table, and some are missing; sequencing was by immunoSEQ multiplex PCR. The sample includes tens of thousands of clones, approximately 80% seen only once; the top ten take about 40%. Sequencing was performed on peripheral blood. These receptors all come from a man aged 65 to 85 with active or convalescent COVID-19.

This clone came up a few times. The chain is built from TRBV29-1 and TRBJ2-3, with D unclear. Germline V CDR1 and CDR2: SQVTM, ANQGSEA. The CDR3 is 15 residues long. The V gene lost 4 bases and the J gene lost 0 bases, with 14 bases spanning the gap. The CDR3: CSVAAGLTSTDTQYF. As DNA, the CDR3 is TGCAGCGTTGCCGCTGGCTTGACTAGCACAGATACGCAGTATTTT.

The chain carries TRBV29-1 and TRBJ2-3; the match to TRBD2 covers 10 bases. Germline V gene sequence: CDR1 SQVTM, CDR2 ANQGSEA. This CDR3 has 15 residues. V shed 5 bases and J 3 bases; nucleotides not matched to a gene: 8. For the CDR3, the DNA is TGCAGCGTTTACAGCGGGGGGGAGTATACAGATACGCAGTATTTT. This gives the protein CSVYSGGEYTDTQYF.

The chain combines TRBV18 with TRBJ2-5, with TRBD1 matching 9 bases. The CDR3 has 16 amino acids. V lost 5 bases to trimming and J lost 1 base; unmatched junction nucleotides: 8. CDR1 and CDR2 (germline): KGHSH, LQKENI. The CDR3 here is CASSDIGTGFQETQYF. The CDR3 region has the DNA TGTGCCAGCTCAGACATAGGGACAGGGTTCCAAGAGACCCAGTACTTC.

The rearrangement uses TRBV27 and TRBJ1-4; D unresolved. This CDR3 contains 14 residues. Germline V CDR1 and CDR2: MNHEY, SMNVEV (reference sequence). V shed 3 bases and J shed 7 bases, with 12 bases lying between them. The DNA of the CDR3 is TGTGCCAGCAGTTTGGCGGGGTTGGGTGAAAAACTGTTTTTT. Protein sequence: CASSLAGLGEKLFF.

The chain links TRBV15 to TRBJ1-5, with TRBD1 as a possible D gene (5 bases). The CDR3 length is 15 residues. V dropped 9 bases and J dropped 1 base, with 16 bases sitting between them. CDR1 is LNHNV and CDR2 is YYDKDF in the germline V gene (reference sequence). The CDR3: CATSGGGRSNQPQHF. The CDR3 DNA follows: TGTGCCACGTCGGGGGGTGGAAGGAGCAATCAGCCCCAGCATTTT. Drawing the rest from reference TRBV15 and TRBJ1-5, the complete variable domain is DAMVIQNPRYQVTQFGKPVTLSCSQTLNHNVMYWYQQKSSQAPKLLFHYYDKDFNNEADTPDNFQSRRPNTSFCFLDIRSPGLGDTAMYLCATSGGGRSNQPQHFGDGTRLSIL.

This clone has just one count. CDR3 amino acids: CATSRSRVNEQFF. The CDR3 nucleotides are TGTGCCACCAGCAGATCCAGGGTTAATGAGCAGTTCTTC. This chain joins TRBV15 and TRBJ2-1, with a possible D match to TRBD1 (5 bases). The CDR3 contains 13 residues. The V gene lost 2 bases and the J gene lost 7 bases, with 9 bases spanning the gap. Germline V CDR1 and CDR2: LNHNV, YYDKDF (reference sequence).

The V call is TRBV19, the J call TRBJ2-1; possible D gene TRBD1, 6 bases. The germline V gene encodes CDR1 LNHDA and CDR2 SQIVND (reference sequence). Trimming shortened V by 6 bases and J by 8 bases, and 14 bases separated the two germline ends. The CDR3 contains 13 residues. DNA of the CDR3: TGTGCCAGTAGCCACAGGGCGGGCGATGAGCAGTTCTTC. Residues: CASSHRAGDEQFF.

The table lists this clone with a count of one. V usage is TRBV28 and J usage is TRBJ2-7; 11 bases line up with TRBD1. V trimming: 5 bases; J trimming: 6 bases; junction bases outside the gene matches: 3. Per germline, CDR1 MDHEN and CDR2 SYDVKM. This CDR3 is built from 13 residues. The CDR3 DNA reads TGTGCCAGCAGTCAGGGACAGGGGGGCGAGCAGTACTTC. Its protein product is CASSQGQGGEQYF.

This clone was counted a few times. The chain uses TRBV27 and TRBJ1-2; TRBD1 matches at 8 bases. CDR1 MNHEY and CDR2 SMNVEV come from the germline V gene (reference sequence). The CDR3 length is 14 residues. V was pared by 6 bases and J by 0 bases, with 3 bases of the junction left unmatched. The CDR3 DNA reads TGTGCCAGCAGGCGGACAGGGTCTAACTATGGCTACACCTTC. It encodes CASRRTGSNYGYTF.

CDR3 DNA sequence: TGTGCCAGCAGAGGGGGAGCGAACACCGGGGAGCTGTTTTTT. Protein sequence: CASRGGANTGELFF. The V and J genes are TRBV2 and TRBJ2-2; TRBD1 is a possible D gene (6 bases). Germline loops: CDR1 SNHLY, CDR2 FYNNEI. CDR3 length: 14 residues. The ends were cut back, 6 bases at V and 0 bases at J, with 8 bases in the middle. Supplemented by reference TRBV2 and TRBJ2-2, the full variable domain reads EPEVTQTPSHQVTQMGQEVILRCVPISNHLYFYWYRQILGQKVEFLVSFYNNEISEKSEIFDDQFSVERPDGSNFTLKIRSTKLEDSAMYFCASRGGANTGELFFGEGSRLTVL.

This rearrangement joins TRBV7-9 to TRBJ1-6, with a weak D call TRBD1 (5 bases). Germline loops: CDR1 SEHNR, CDR2 FQNEAQ (reference sequence). With 3 bases removed from V and 7 bases from J, the gap between germline ends came to 16 bases. There are 16 residues in the CDR3. The CDR3, as DNA: TGTGCCAGCAGCTTTTGGGGGAGGGGTGCCAATTCACCCCTCCACTTT. Protein product: CASSFWGRGANSPLHF.

This rearrangement joins TRBV29-1 to TRBJ1-4; possibly TRBD1 for D (6 bases). Trimming left V 4 bases short and J 7 bases short, with 13 bases between. The CDR3 extends over 13 amino acids. CDR1 is SQVTM and CDR2 is ANQGSEA in the germline V gene. The CDR3 protein is CSVVWGGGEKLFF. CDR3 DNA sequence: TGCAGCGTTGTGTGGGGAGGGGGTGAAAAACTGTTTTTT.

As to this clone: Other DNA variants within this sample encode the same CDR3. The J gene is TRBJ2-7, the V gene TRBV5-1; 11 nucleotides align to TRBD1. The V gene's germline CDR1 is SGHRS and CDR2 YFSETQ. V lost 3 bases, J lost 4 bases, and 3 bases stayed unmatched. The CDR3 is 14 amino acids. The CDR3 region has the DNA TGCGCCAGCAGCTCTGGACAGGGGGCTTACGAGCAGTACTTC. It yields the protein CASSSGQGAYEQYF. The variable domain in full, with the rest retrieved from reference TRBV5-1 and TRBJ2-7, is KAGVTQTPRYLIKTRGQQVTLSCSPISGHRSVSWYQQTPGQGLQFLFEYFSETQRNKGNFPGRFSGRQFSNSRSEMNVSTLELGDSALYLCASSSGQGAYEQYFGPGTRLTVT.

The J gene is TRBJ1-3, the V gene TRBV13; 8 bases line up with TRBD1. With 5 bases clipped from V and 7 bases from J, the junction kept 4 bases outside the gene matches. Germline V lookup: CDR1 PRHDT, CDR2 FYEKMQ (reference sequence). The CDR3 covers 13 residues. The CDR3: CASSPRQGNTIYF. The DNA for the CDR3 is TGTGCCAGCAGCCCAAGACAGGGGAACACCATATATTTT.

V gene TRBV11-3 combines with J gene TRBJ2-5; tentative D call: TRBD2 (5 bases). The V gene lost 1 base and the J gene lost 4 bases, with 10 bases spanning the gap. Germline V gene sequence: CDR1 SGHNT, CDR2 YENEEA. The CDR3 extends over 14 amino acids. DNA for the CDR3: TGTGCCAGCAGCTTAGTAAGTGAGGGAGAGACCCAGTACTTC. Its protein product is CASSLVSEGETQYF.

The chain joins TRBV6-6 to TRBJ2-1; D is uncertain. This CDR3 has 11 residues. Trimming took off 6 bases at V and 8 bases at J, with 8 bases between the two ends. The germline gives CDR1 MNHNY, CDR2 SVGAGI (reference sequence). Written as DNA, the CDR3 is TGTGCCAGCAGCCCCCGGGATGAGCAGTTCTTC. Protein: CASSPRDEQFF.

The J gene is TRBJ2-7, the V gene TRBV28; 10 nucleotides align to TRBD2. The V and J ends lost 3 bases and 2 bases, in that order; junction bases with no gene match: 4. Germline CDR1 and CDR2: MDHEN and SYDVKM. This CDR3 region has 15 residues. CDR3 protein: CASSLSGRAPYEQYF. The CDR3 region has the DNA TGTGCCAGCAGTTTGAGCGGGAGGGCCCCCTACGAGCAGTACTTC.

The chain is built from TRBV28 and TRBJ2-7; 8 bases are shared with TRBD2. The V gene end was trimmed by 5 bases and the J gene end by 0 bases; junction bases not matched to a gene: 6. CDR3 length: 15 residues. Germline V gene lookup returns CDR1 MDHEN and CDR2 SYDVKM. CDR3 in amino acids: CASSVGTRASYEQYF. Written as DNA, the CDR3 is TGTGCCAGCAGTGTCGGGACTAGGGCCTCCTACGAGCAGTACTTC. The variable domain in full, with the rest retrieved from reference TRBV28 and TRBJ2-7, is DVKVTQSSRYLVKRTGEKVFLECVQDMDHENMFWYRQDPGLGLRLIYFSYDVKMKEKGDIPEGYSVSREKKERFSLILESASTNQTSMYLCASSVGTRASYEQYFGPGTRLTVT.

The rearrangement links TRBV27 to TRBJ2-3; possibly TRBD2 for D (7 bases). V was clipped by 4 bases and J by 5 bases, with 16 bases between them. This CDR3 has 15 amino acids. CDR1 is MNHEY, CDR2 SMNVEV, per germline (reference sequence). CDR3 bases: TGTGCCAGCAGTTCCCTGGGGAGGGGGGGAGATACGCAGTATTTT. Protein sequence: CASSSLGRGGDTQYF.

This clone was seen only a few times. This chain uses TRBV5-5 with TRBJ2-2; a possible D gene is TRBD1 (6 bases). V was trimmed by 9 bases and J by 6 bases, leaving 18 bases between them. Per germline, CDR1 SGHKS and CDR2 YYEKEE (reference sequence). The CDR3 loop spans 14 amino acids. The CDR3 bases are TGTGCCACCACCCGGGACACGACCCCCGGGGAGCTGTTTTTT. This gives the protein CATTRDTTPGELFF.